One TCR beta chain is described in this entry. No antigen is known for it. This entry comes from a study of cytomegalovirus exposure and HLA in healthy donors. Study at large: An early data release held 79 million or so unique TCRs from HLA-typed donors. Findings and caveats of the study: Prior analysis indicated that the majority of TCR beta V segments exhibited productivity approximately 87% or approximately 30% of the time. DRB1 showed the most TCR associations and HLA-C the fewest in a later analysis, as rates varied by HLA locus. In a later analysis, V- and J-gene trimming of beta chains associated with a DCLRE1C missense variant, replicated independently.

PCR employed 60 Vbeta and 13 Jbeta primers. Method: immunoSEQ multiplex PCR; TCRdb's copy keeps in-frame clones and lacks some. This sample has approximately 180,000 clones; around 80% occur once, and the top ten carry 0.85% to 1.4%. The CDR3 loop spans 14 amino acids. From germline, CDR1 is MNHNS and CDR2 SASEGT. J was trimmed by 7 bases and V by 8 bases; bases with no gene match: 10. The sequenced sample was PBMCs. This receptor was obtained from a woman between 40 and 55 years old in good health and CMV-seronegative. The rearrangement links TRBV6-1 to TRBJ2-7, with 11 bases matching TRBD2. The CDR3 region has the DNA TGTGCCAGCGTTTGGGGACTAGCGGCGGAAGAGCAGTACTTC. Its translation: CASVWGLAAEEQYF.